This T cell receptor (beta chain) was identified in a study of blood T cell repertoires in COVID-19. Germline CDR1 reads MDHEN; CDR2 reads SYDVKM. V gave up 6 bases and J gave up 5 bases; unmatched junction bases: 7. The length of the CDR3 is 14 residues. TCRdb's table, derived via immunoSEQ multiplex PCR, lists solely in-frame clones and lacks some. The sample records 200,000 to 250,000 clones, about nine tenths being singletons. The material sequenced was PBMCs or T cells enriched from blood (not recorded which). This receptor was taken from a man aged 50-59 years who had been exposed to COVID-19. The gene calls are TRBV28 and TRBJ2-7; 10 positions match TRBD1. CDR3 protein: CASSLTGGKDEQYF. CDR3 bases: TGTGCCAGCAGCCTGACAGGGGGCAAGGACGAGCAGTACTTC.